Here is one T cell receptor beta chain with its context. The CDR3 is made up of 13 amino acids. Primers for the PCR totalled 60 Vbeta and 13 Jbeta. The protocol was immunoSEQ multiplex PCR, while the TCRdb copy is restricted to in-frame clones and leaves out a portion. The profile shows under 150,000 clones, about four fifths of them singletons. The sample originates from a study of cytomegalovirus exposure and HLA in healthy donors. Sequencing was carried out using PBMCs. The V and J genes are TRBV21-1 and TRBJ2-1; whether TRBD2, the table's D call, matches the DNA was not checked. TRBV21-1 represents a pseudogene. The origin of this receptor is a woman in her thirties or forties in good health and CMV-seropositive. CDR3 protein: CANRGGSKHEQFF. The CDR3 bases are TGTGCCAACAGGGGCGGGAGTAAGCATGAGCAGTTCTTC.